Sequencing of this T cell receptor (beta chain) was carried out in a study of blood T cell repertoires in COVID-19. Study background: Acute and convalescent COVID-19 specimens originated in the United States, Italy and Spain. Sources were T cells, B-cell-depleted T cells, or PBMCs; the material itself was cDNA or gDNA.

Germline V gives CDR1 SGHTA, CDR2 FQGNSA. Trimming took 1 base from V and 5 from J, leaving 11 bases between them. This CDR3 contains 14 residues. Libraries were prepared by immunoSEQ multiplex PCR; TCRdb keeps only in-frame clonotypes and omits some of them. The data contain around 200,000 clones, around 84% of them singletons. The receptor comes from a woman of 80 years or more with active or convalescent COVID-19. Sequenced sample: peripheral blood. The rearrangement joins TRBV7-2 to TRBJ2-5, with D possibly matching TRBD2 (6 bases). The CDR3: CASSLGWAGETQYF. The CDR3 DNA reads as TGTGCCAGCAGCTTAGGTTGGGCGGGGGAGACCCAGTACTTC.